A selection of T cell receptor beta chains follows, all from one sample in a study of blood T cell repertoires in COVID-19. Sequencing was performed with immunoSEQ multiplex PCR; in TCRdb, only in-frame clones are kept and a portion is missing. This sample has about 140,000 clones, with approximately 83% found just once. Input material: peripheral blood. The receptors shown here come from a human donor in a cohort sampled during active COVID-19. Each CDR3 is given without its conserved first and last residue.

length: 15; V: TRBV5-1; CDR3: ASSLVYGTRGSYEQY
length: 12; V: TRBV18; CDR3: ASSPTRETDTQY
length: 12; V: TRBV7-2; CDR3: ASSLAGPRGTQY
length: 11; V: TRBV7-2; CDR3: ASGIPAGGEQY
length: 16; V: TRBV3-1/TRBV3-2; CDR3: ASSQERPGLAGTNEQF
length: 11; V: TRBV5-4; CDR3: ASSGQGKDEQY
length: 13; V: TRBV9; CDR3: ASSVWGTSTDTQY
length: 13; V: TRBV11-2; CDR3: ASSERGSPTGELF
length: 11; V: TRBV12-3/TRBV12-4; CDR3: ASSPGQGTEAF
length: 12; V: TRBV10-2; CDR3: ASTGTGGSYEQY
length: 14; V: TRBV29-1; CDR3: SARGFGQGNRYEQY
length: 14; V: TRBV18; CDR3: ASSFLTSDGSYEQY
length: 12; V: TRBV28; CDR3: ASRAAGPNTEAF
length: 12; V: TRBV9; CDR3: ASSASGGTGEQF
length: 11; V: TRBV14; CDR3: ASSLAGVYEQY
length: 12; V: TRBV30; CDR3: AWSGKGATRGYT
length: 11; V: TRBV11-2; CDR3: ASSSLVGYEQY
length: 12; V: TRBV5-1; CDR3: ASGGTTHDYGYT
length: 15; V: TRBV19; CDR3: ASSIGYRGGMNTEAF
length: 10; V: TRBV28; CDR3: ATDRANYGYT
length: 12; V: TRBV28; CDR3: ASSPAGTVYEQF
length: 12; V: TRBV27; CDR3: ASSSRARFNEQF
length: 11; V: TRBV7-9; CDR3: ASSRRENTEAF
length: 14; V: TRBV24-1; CDR3: ATSKLAATNTGELF
length: 12; V: TRBV19; CDR3: ASRGGTGVYGYT
length: 10; V: TRBV5-1; CDR3: ASRDSNSPLH
length: 16; V: TRBV11-3; CDR3: ASSLDQPSGRGAYEQY